This T cell receptor (beta chain) was sequenced in a study of T-cell memory formation after mild COVID-19. Trimming cost V 2 bases and J 1 base, with 8 bases left between them. The germline V gene has CDR1 MGHRA and CDR2 YSYEKL. CDR3 length: 14 amino acids. UMIs and sample barcodes were carried by the TCR alpha and TCR beta cDNA libraries that 5'RACE produced using constant-segment primers. TCRdb re-derived calls from the 5' RACE reads in MiXCR, one entry per CDR3 protein. The top ten hold roughly an eighth of the sample, which has approximately 500,000 distinct CDR3 sequences, around a quarter seen once. In its sample, this clonotype was seen once.

The chain links TRBV4-1 to TRBJ2-5; D tentatively reads TRBD1 or TRBD2 (5 bases each). Material: PBMCs or a T cell subset sorted from them (not recorded which). The TCR originated in an adult woman who had mild COVID-19 (a few samples of this study predate the infection). Cell type and time point are not known. DNA for the CDR3: TGCGCCAGCAGCCAAACCGGGGCCCAAGAGACCCAGTACTTC. Translating gives CASSQTGAQETQYF.